Following are 20 T cell receptor beta chains from one sample sequenced in a study of human T cells and chemical hapten exposure. The time point: pre-sensitization, week 0. Treatment described: therapeutic diphenylcyclopropenone sensitization with weekly scalp DPC. TCRdb itself ran the RACE reads through MiXCR, one entry per CDR3 protein. Among around 250,000 distinct CDR3 sequences listed, 8.6% were seen once. Sample: whole blood, taken in connection with sensitization to the hapten diphenylcyclopropenone (DPC). All receptors derive from a middle-aged woman with alopecia areata. Some clones in this sample may be carry-over from other donors' samples.

The sample holds a few counts of this clonotype. The chain couples TRBV6-6 to TRBJ2-7; D possibly corresponds to TRBD2 (5 bases). The CDR3 loop spans 18 amino acids. The ends were cut back, 6 bases at V and 0 bases at J, with 24 bases in the middle. Germline CDR1 MNHNY, CDR2 SVGAGI (reference sequence). Written as DNA, the CDR3 is TGTGCCAGCAGCCACCACGAATCTACTAGGCGGAGCTCCTACGAGCAGTACTTC. It codes for CASSHHESTRRSSYEQYF.

The table lists this clonotype with a few counts. The gene calls are TRBV7-8 and TRBJ2-2; weak D call: TRBD2 (5 bases). The V and J ends lost 5 bases and 1 base respectively, with 14 bases between them. Germline assignment: CDR1 SGHVS and CDR2 FQNEAQ. The CDR3 contains 16 residues. CDR3 amino acids: CASSQSGVVNTGELFF. CDR3 sequence (DNA): TGTGCCAGCAGCCAATCCGGGGTGGTGAACACCGGGGAGCTGTTTTTT.

V usage is TRBV29-1 and J usage is TRBJ2-3; TRBD2 matches 11 bases. The CDR3 has 17 amino acids. Losses at the gene ends were 4 bases for V and 2 bases for J; bases not matched to a gene: 11. The germline gives CDR1 SQVTM, CDR2 ANQGSEA. The CDR3 nucleotides read TGCAGCGTTGTCGTCCCTTCTAGCGGGAGGTTCACAGATACGCAGTATTTT. Translated: CSVVVPSSGRFTDTQYF.

The chain employs TRBV5-6 and TRBJ2-1; 8 bases are a match to TRBD2. V was pared by 2 bases and J by 7 bases, with 8 bases of the junction left unmatched. This CDR3 is built from 15 residues. Germline CDR1 and CDR2: SGHDT and YYEEEE. The chain's CDR3 is CASSLPGLDKNEQFF. CDR3 DNA: TGTGCCAGCAGCTTACCGGGACTAGATAAGAATGAGCAGTTCTTC.

The chain uses TRBV5-1 and TRBJ2-1; TRBD2 aligns across 7 bases. With 4 bases clipped from V and 0 bases from J, the junction kept 16 bases outside the gene matches. This CDR3 has 19 residues. The germline CDR1 and CDR2 sequences are SGHRS and YFSETQ. The CDR3 DNA is TGCGCCAGCAGCGGTATCGCAACTAGCGAGGGCAGCTCCTACAATGAGCAGTTCTTC. It codes for CASSGIATSEGSSYNEQFF.

This clonotype has only a few counts. The V and J genes are TRBV29-1 and TRBJ1-1; D unresolved. Per germline, CDR1 SQVTM and CDR2 ANQGSEA. This CDR3 comprises 14 residues. V lost 1 base to trimming and J lost 1 base, with 10 bases between them. The CDR3 nucleotides read TGCAGCGTTGAAGGTGAGGTGGGGAACACTGAAGCTTTCTTT. It specifies CSVEGEVGNTEAFF.

This clonotype has only a few counts. This chain joins TRBV6-2 or TRBV6-3 and TRBJ1-5; the D gene is possibly TRBD1 (5 bases). Trimming stripped 0 bases from V and 2 bases from J, with 8 bases between. The germline V gene has CDR1 MNHEY and CDR2 SVGEGT. This CDR3 spans 15 amino acids. The CDR3 here is CASSYSAGGNQPQHF. CDR3 sequence (DNA): TGTGCCAGCAGTTACTCGGCGGGGGGCAATCAGCCCCAGCATTTT.

This clonotype has more than one count but fewer than ten. The J gene is TRBJ1-3, the V gene TRBV7-9, with D maybe TRBD1 (5 bases). V was trimmed by 8 bases and J by 1 base, leaving 12 bases between them. Germline values: CDR1 SEHNR, CDR2 FQNEAQ (reference sequence). The CDR3 is 14 residues long. The CDR3 reads CASDSKGSGNTIYF. For the CDR3, the DNA is TGTGCCAGCGACTCCAAGGGGTCTGGAAACACCATATATTTT. Based on the CDR3 plus reference TRBV7-9 and TRBJ1-3, the full variable domain is DTGVSQNPRHKITKRGQNVTFRCDPISEHNRLYWYRQTLGQGPEFLTYFQNEAQLEKSRLLSDRFSAERPKGSFSTLEIQRTEQGDSAMYLCASDSKGSGNTIYFGEGSWLTVV.

This clonotype was seen many times. The chain combines TRBV30 with TRBJ1-1; maybe TRBD1 (5 bases). Germline V gene sequence: CDR1 GTSNPN, CDR2 SVGIG (reference sequence). This CDR3 has 18 residues. V was trimmed by 0 bases and J by 1 base, leaving 21 bases between them. The CDR3 protein is CAWSVNGAQRGGNTEAFF. In DNA form, the CDR3 reads TGTGCCTGGAGTGTAAACGGGGCCCAACGTGGGGGGAACACTGAAGCTTTCTTT.

The rearrangement links TRBV11-3 to TRBJ2-1, with D possibly being TRBD2 (5 bases). Trimming stripped 1 base from V and 6 bases from J, with 22 bases between. Germline V gene lookup returns CDR1 SGHNT and CDR2 YENEEA. This CDR3 comprises 18 residues. The CDR3 here is CASSLVVRASWSGNEQFF. CDR3 nucleotides: TGTGCCAGCAGCTTAGTCGTCCGGGCTAGCTGGTCTGGCAATGAGCAGTTCTTC.

The V call is TRBV20-1, the J call TRBJ2-1; D is unresolved. Germline CDR1 and CDR2: DFQATT and SNEGSKA (reference sequence). Trimming took off 0 bases at V and 0 bases at J, with 12 bases between the two ends. The CDR3 length is 16 residues. The CDR3 nucleotides read TGCAGTGCTAGAGAGGCTCGCGGAAACTCCTACAATGAGCAGTTCTTC. Amino acids: CSAREARGNSYNEQFF.

This clonotype was counted ten times or more. This sequence joins TRBV7-2 and TRBJ1-6; perhaps TRBD1 as D (5 bases). This CDR3 region has 14 residues. V was cut by 2 bases and J by 9 bases, with 11 bases left in between. Germline assignment: CDR1 SGHTA and CDR2 FQGNSA. The CDR3 is CASSLFQGSSPLHF. DNA for the CDR3: TGTGCCAGCAGCTTATTTCAGGGAAGTTCACCCCTCCACTTT.

This clonotype has a handful of counts. The chain is built from TRBV27 and TRBJ2-3; TRBD2 might be the D (5 bases). Germline V gene sequence: CDR1 MNHEY, CDR2 SMNVEV (reference sequence). The length of the CDR3 is 15 residues. Trimming took off 10 bases at V and 1 base at J, with 18 bases between the two ends. This CDR3 reads CATHSRLAGTDTQYF. In DNA, the CDR3 is TGTGCCACCCACTCGAGGCTAGCTGGCACAGATACGCAGTATTTT.

The V gene is TRBV5-1, the J gene TRBJ2-6; D is undetermined. Germline-derived CDR1 and CDR2 are SGHRS and YFSETQ. CDR3 length equals 14 residues. V was clipped by 5 bases and J by 0 bases, with 6 bases between them. CDR3 in amino acids: CASRGRSGANVLTF. The DNA of the CDR3 is TGCGCCAGCAGAGGACGCTCTGGGGCCAACGTCCTGACTTTC.

This rearrangement joins TRBV11-2 to TRBJ2-3; the match to TRBD2 covers 9 bases. The CDR3 extends over 15 amino acids. The V and J ends lost 5 bases and 8 bases, in that order; junction bases with no gene match: 11. Germline-derived CDR1 and CDR2 are SGHAT and FQNNGV. The CDR3 DNA sequence: TGTGCCAGCAGCCGGGCGGGACTAGCATTTGGTACGCAGTATTTT. This sequence encodes CASSRAGLAFGTQYF.

This clonotype was counted between two and nine times. The V call is TRBV7-9, the J call TRBJ2-3; D may match TRBD1 or TRBD2 (5 bases each). Germline CDR1 and CDR2: SEHNR and FQNEAQ (reference sequence). CDR3 length: 14 amino acids. Between the trimmed V and J ends, which lost 7 bases and 4 bases, there was a span of 15 bases. The CDR3 bases are TGTGCCAGCACCCAACGGGGCTTCGCAGATACGCAGTATTTT. Translated, it gives CASTQRGFADTQYF.

This clonotype came up many times. The chain recombines TRBV6-2 or TRBV6-3 with TRBJ2-5; no clear D. Deletions cut 2 bases from V and 7 bases from J, with 5 bases between. This CDR3 is built from 11 residues. Germline values: CDR1 MNHEY, CDR2 SVGEGT. Here the CDR3 DNA reads TGTGCCAGCAGTTACGTGGGGACCCAGTACTTC. This sequence encodes CASSYVGTQYF.

This clonotype was found a few times. The genes are TRBV14 and TRBJ2-3; D ambiguous. Germline V CDR1 and CDR2: SGHDN, FVKESK. The V gene lost 5 bases and the J gene lost 6 bases, with 12 bases spanning the gap. The CDR3 spans 13 residues. In DNA, the CDR3 is TGTGCCAGCAGCTGGTCCGGCTCCGATACGCAGTATTTT. It specifies CASSWSGSDTQYF. Drawing the rest from reference TRBV14 and TRBJ2-3, the complete variable domain is EAGVTQFPSHSVIEKGQTVTLRCDPISGHDNLYWYRRVMGKEIKFLLHFVKESKQDESGMPNNRFLAERTGGTYSTLKVQPAELEDSGVYFCASSWSGSDTQYFGPGTRLTVL.

J is TRBJ2-1 and V is TRBV5-1; a weak D match, TRBD2 (6 bases). V was trimmed by 5 bases and J by 3 bases, leaving 12 bases between them. Germline CDR1 and CDR2: SGHRS and YFSETQ. The CDR3 has 14 amino acids. The CDR3, as DNA: TGCGCCAGCAGTGCGGGAACCTTCTACAATGAGCAGTTCTTC. It specifies CASSAGTFYNEQFF.

There are a few counts of this clonotype. The chain combines TRBV29-1 with TRBJ1-1, with D maybe TRBD1 (5 bases). The V end was cut by 1 base, the J end by 1 base, with 10 bases between. The germline V gene encodes CDR1 SQVTM and CDR2 ANQGSEA. The CDR3 is 14 residues long. The chain's CDR3 is CSVEVQGENTEAFF. In DNA form, the CDR3 reads TGCAGCGTTGAAGTTCAGGGCGAGAACACTGAAGCTTTCTTT.